This TCR beta chain was profiled in a study of follicular helper T cells after annual influenza vaccination. Across the whole study: Some donors were sampled over the 2013-2014, 2014-2015 and 2015-2016 vaccinations.

V lost 5 bases and J lost 2, with 13 bases in between. Germline V gene sequence: CDR1 MNHNY, CDR2 SVGAGI (reference sequence). This CDR3 comprises 16 residues. Sequencing of TCRB used Survey level resolution. Only in-frame clones appear in the TCRdb table, and some are missing; sequencing was by immunoSEQ multiplex PCR. The sample carries more than 10,000 clones, around 79% recorded once. The study, taken as a whole, reports: Yearly vaccinations repeatedly recalled conserved clonotypes in ICOS+CD38+ cTfh.

In its sample, this clone was seen once. Its target is unknown. Source: CXCR5- memory CD4+ T cells sorted from blood, taken 6 weeks after influenza vaccination. The chain uses TRBV6-6 and TRBJ2-6, with D possibly being TRBD1 or TRBD2 (5 bases each). The receptor was derived from an adult who received the influenza vaccine. For the CDR3, the DNA is TGTGCCAGCAGTCGCCGCGTGGGGGCTGGGGCCAACGTCCTGACTTTC. Encoded protein: CASSRRVGAGANVLTF.